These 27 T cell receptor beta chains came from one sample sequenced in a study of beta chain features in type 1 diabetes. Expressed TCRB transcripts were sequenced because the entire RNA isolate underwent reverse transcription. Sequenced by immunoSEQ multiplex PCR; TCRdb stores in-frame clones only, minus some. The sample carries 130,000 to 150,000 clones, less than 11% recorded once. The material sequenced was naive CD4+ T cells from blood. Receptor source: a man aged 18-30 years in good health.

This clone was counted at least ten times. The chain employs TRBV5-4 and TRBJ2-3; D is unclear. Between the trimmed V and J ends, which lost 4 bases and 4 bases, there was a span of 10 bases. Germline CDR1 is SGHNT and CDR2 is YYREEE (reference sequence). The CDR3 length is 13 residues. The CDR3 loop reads CASSMRPADTQYF. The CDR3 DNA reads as TGTGCCAGCAGCATGAGGCCCGCAGATACGCAGTATTTT. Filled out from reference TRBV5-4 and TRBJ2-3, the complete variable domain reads ETGVTQSPTHLIKTRGQQVTLRCSSQSGHNTVSWYQQALGQGPQFIFQYYREEENGRGNFPPRFSGLQFPNYSSELNVNALELDDSALYLCASSMRPADTQYFGPGTRLTVL.

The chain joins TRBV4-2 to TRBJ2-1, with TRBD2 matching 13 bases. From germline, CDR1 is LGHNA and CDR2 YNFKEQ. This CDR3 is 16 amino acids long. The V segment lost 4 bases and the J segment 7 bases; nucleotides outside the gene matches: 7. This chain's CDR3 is CASSPILAGGRNEQFF. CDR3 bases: TGTGCCAGCAGCCCGATACTAGCGGGGGGGCGTAATGAGCAGTTCTTC.

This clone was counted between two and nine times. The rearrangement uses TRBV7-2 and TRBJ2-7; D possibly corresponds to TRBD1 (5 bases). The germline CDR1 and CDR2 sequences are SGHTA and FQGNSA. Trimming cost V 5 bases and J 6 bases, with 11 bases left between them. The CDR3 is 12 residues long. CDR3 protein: CASSKGQFEQYF. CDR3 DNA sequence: TGTGCCAGCAGCAAAGGACAATTCGAGCAGTACTTC.

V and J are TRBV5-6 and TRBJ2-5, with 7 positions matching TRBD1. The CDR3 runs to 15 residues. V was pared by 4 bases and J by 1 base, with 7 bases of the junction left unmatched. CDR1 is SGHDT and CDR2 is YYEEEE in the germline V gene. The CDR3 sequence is CASSLYDRAQETQYF. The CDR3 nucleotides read TGTGCCAGCAGCCTCTACGACAGGGCCCAAGAGACCCAGTACTTC.

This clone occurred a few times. The CDR3 DNA reads as TGTGCCAGTAGCCTCGGGACTAGCGGAAATAATGCCTACAATGAGCAGTTCTTC. It is translated as CASSLGTSGNNAYNEQFF. The rearrangement joins TRBV19 to TRBJ2-1; 11 nucleotides align to TRBD2. V lost 6 bases and J lost 2; bases outside the gene matches: 12. This CDR3 spans 18 amino acids. CDR1 LNHDA and CDR2 SQIVND come from the germline V gene (reference sequence). Complete variable domain (other parts from reference TRBV19 and TRBJ2-1): DGGITQSPKYLFRKEGQNVTLSCEQNLNHDAMYWYRQDPGQGLRLIYYSQIVNDFQKGDIAEGYSVSREKKESFPLTVTSAQKNPTAFYLCASSLGTSGNNAYNEQFFGPGTRLTVL.

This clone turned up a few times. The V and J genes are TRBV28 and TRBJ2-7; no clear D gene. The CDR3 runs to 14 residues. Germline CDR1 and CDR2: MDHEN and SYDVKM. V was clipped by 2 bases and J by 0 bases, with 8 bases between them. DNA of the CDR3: TGTGCCAGCAGTTTACCCGCCAGCTCCTACGAGCAGTACTTC. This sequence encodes CASSLPASSYEQYF.

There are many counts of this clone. The CDR3 nucleotides read TGCGCCAGCAGCCAGATTCGGGCCGGGGAGCTGTTTTTT. Its protein product is CASSQIRAGELFF. The rearrangement uses TRBV4-1 and TRBJ2-2; D is unresolved. This CDR3 has 13 amino acids. Germline V gene sequence: CDR1 MGHRA, CDR2 YSYEKL. Trimming took off 3 bases at V and 6 bases at J, with 8 bases between the two ends.

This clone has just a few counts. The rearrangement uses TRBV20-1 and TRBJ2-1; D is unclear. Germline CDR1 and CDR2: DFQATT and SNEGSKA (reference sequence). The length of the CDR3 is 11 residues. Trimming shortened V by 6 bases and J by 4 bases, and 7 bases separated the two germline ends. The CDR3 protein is CSAYQYNEQFF. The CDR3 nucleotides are TGCAGTGCGTACCAGTACAATGAGCAGTTCTTC.

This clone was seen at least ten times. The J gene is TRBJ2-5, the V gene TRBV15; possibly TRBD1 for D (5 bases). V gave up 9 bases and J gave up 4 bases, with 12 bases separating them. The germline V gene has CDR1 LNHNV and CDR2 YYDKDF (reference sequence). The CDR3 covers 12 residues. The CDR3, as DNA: TGTGCCACTAGGGCAGACAGAGAGACCCAGTACTTC. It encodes CATRADRETQYF.

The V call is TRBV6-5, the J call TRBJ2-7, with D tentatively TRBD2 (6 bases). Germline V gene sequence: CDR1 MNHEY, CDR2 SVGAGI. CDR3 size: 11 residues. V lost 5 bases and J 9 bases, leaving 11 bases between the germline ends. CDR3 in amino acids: CASSQGLGQYF. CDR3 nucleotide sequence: TGTGCCAGCAGTCAGGGACTGGGGCAGTACTTC.

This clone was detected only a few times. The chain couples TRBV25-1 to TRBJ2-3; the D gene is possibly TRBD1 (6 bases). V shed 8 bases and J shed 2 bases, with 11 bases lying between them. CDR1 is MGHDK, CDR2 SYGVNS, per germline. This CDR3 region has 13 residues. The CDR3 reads CASQDSYTDTQYF. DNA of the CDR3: TGTGCCAGCCAGGACAGTTACACAGATACGCAGTATTTT.

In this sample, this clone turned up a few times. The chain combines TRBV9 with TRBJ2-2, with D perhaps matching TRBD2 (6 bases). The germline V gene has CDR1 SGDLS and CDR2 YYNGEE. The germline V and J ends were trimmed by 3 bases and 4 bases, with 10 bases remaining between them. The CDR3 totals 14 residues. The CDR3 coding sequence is TGTGCCAGCAGCGGGCGGGGTGGCACCGGGGAGCTGTTTTTT. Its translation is CASSGRGGTGELFF.

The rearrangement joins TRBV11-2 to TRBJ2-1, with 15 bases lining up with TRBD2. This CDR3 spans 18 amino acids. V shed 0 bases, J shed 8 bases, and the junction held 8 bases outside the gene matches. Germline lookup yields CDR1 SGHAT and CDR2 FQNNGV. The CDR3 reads CASSLDGLAGGLSDEQFF. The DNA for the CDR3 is TGTGCCAGCAGCTTAGATGGACTAGCGGGGGGGCTTAGCGATGAGCAGTTCTTC.

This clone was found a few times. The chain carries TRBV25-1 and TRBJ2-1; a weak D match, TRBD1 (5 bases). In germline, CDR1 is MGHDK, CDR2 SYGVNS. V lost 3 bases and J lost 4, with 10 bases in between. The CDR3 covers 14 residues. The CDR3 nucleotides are TGTGCCAGCAGTGACCTCACAGGATACAATGAGCAGTTCTTC. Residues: CASSDLTGYNEQFF.

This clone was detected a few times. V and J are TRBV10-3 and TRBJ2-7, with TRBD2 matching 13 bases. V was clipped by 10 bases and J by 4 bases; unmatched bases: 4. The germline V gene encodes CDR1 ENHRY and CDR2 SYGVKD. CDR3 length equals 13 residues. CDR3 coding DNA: TGTGCCACGCGGACTAGCGGGGGTTACGAGCAGTACTTC. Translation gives CATRTSGGYEQYF.

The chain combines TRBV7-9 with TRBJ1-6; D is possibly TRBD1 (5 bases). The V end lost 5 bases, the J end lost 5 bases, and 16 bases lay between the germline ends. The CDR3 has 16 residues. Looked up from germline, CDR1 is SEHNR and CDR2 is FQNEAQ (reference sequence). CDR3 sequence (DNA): TGTGCCAGCAGCCTCCAGGCACTGGGGCATAATTCACCCCTCCACTTT. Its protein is CASSLQALGHNSPLHF.

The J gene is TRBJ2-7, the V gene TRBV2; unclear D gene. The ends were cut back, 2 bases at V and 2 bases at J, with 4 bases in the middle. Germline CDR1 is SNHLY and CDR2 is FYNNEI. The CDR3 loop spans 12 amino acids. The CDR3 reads CASSEQTYEQYF. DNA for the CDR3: TGTGCCAGCAGTGAACAAACCTACGAGCAGTACTTC.

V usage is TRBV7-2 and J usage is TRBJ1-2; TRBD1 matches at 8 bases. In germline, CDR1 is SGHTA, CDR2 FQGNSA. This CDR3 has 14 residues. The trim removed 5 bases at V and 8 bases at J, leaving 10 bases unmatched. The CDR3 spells CASSIGQGLEGYTF. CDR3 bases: TGTGCCAGCAGCATCGGACAGGGTTTGGAGGGCTACACCTTC.

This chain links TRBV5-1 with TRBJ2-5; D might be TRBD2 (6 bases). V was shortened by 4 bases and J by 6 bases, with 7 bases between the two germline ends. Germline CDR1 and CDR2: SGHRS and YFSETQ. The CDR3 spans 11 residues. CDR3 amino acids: CASSGGKTQYF. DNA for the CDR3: TGCGCCAGCAGCGGCGGGAAGACCCAGTACTTC.

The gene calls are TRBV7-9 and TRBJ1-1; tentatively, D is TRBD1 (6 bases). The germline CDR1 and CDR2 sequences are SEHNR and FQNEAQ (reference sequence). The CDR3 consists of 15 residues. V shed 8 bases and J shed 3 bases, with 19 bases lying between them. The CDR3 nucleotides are TGTGCCAGCCCGGATACAGGGAATGGGGACACTGAAGCTTTCTTT. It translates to CASPDTGNGDTEAFF. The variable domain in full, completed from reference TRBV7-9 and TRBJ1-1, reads DTGVSQNPRHKITKRGQNVTFRCDPISEHNRLYWYRQTLGQGPEFLTYFQNEAQLEKSRLLSDRFSAERPKGSFSTLEIQRTEQGDSAMYLCASPDTGNGDTEAFFGQGTRLTVV.

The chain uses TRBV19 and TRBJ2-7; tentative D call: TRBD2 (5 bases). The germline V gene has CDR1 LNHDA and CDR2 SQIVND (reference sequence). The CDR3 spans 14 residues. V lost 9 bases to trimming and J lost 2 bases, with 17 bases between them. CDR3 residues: CARLATSGTYEQYF. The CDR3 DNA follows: TGTGCCAGGTTAGCGACCTCCGGGACCTACGAGCAGTACTTC.

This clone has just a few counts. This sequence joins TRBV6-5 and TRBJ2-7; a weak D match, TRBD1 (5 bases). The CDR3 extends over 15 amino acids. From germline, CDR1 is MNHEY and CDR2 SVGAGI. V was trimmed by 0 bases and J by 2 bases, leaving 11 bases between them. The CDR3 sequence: CASSYSRQITYEQYF. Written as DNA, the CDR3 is TGTGCCAGCAGTTACTCTCGACAGATCACCTACGAGCAGTACTTC.

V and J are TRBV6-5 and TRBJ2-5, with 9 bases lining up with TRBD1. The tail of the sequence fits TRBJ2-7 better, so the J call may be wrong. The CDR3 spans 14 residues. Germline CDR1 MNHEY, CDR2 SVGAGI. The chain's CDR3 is CASSPGTGRYEQYF. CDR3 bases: TGTGCCAGCAGCCCCGGGACAGGGCGATACGAGCAGTACTTC.

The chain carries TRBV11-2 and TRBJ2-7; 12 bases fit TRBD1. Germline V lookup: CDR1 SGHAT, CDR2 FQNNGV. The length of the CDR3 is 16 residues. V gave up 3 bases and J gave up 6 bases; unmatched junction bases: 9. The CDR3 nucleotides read TGTGCCAGCAGCTTCGTTCCGGGACAGGGGGCTAGCGAGCAGTACTTC. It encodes CASSFVPGQGASEQYF.

CDR3 sequence reads: CASSPHPSDYGYTF. The CDR3 nucleotides are TGTGCCAGCAGTCCCCACCCCTCGGACTATGGCTACACCTTC. This chain connects TRBV6-5 to TRBJ1-2; D call uncertain. Trimming removed 5 bases at V and 3 bases at J, with 13 bases between. Germline values: CDR1 MNHEY, CDR2 SVGAGI. CDR3 length: 14 residues.

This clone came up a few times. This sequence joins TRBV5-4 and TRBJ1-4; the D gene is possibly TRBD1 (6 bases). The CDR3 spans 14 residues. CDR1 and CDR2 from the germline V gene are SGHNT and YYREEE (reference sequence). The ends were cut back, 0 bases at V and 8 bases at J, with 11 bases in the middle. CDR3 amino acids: CASSLEGGVEKLFF. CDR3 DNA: TGTGCCAGCAGCTTGGAAGGGGGTGTCGAAAAACTGTTTTTT.

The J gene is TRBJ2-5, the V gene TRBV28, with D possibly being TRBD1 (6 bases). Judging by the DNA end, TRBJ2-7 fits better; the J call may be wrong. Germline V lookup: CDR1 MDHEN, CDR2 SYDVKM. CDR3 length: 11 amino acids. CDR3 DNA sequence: TGTGCCAGCACCCAGGGGTACGAGCAGTACTTC. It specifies CASTQGYEQYF.